This TCR beta chain was found in a study of T cells in localized non-small cell lung cancer. Overall study results and limits: Longer overall survival was associated with a higher density of T cells in the blood. There was higher T cell clonality in uninvolved adjacent lung than in tumor, and it was highest there. One tumor region alone was sequenced, and heterogeneity therefore remains possible.

Germline CDR1 and CDR2: SGDLS and YYNGEE. This CDR3 contains 17 residues. V was shortened by 4 bases and J by 2 bases, with 20 bases between the two germline ends. The table came from immunoSEQ multiplex PCR; TCRdb's copy has only in-frame clones and leaves some out. The repertoire has some 38,000 clones, roughly 88% of them found once; the top ten carry about 5.6%. A note on this clone: Antigen unknown.

This sample comprised peripheral blood mononuclear cells, obtained before any cancer treatment. This chain joins TRBV9 and TRBJ2-3, with TRBD2 as a possible D gene (5 bases). The receptor's source is a male donor at least 60 years old with stage II lung adenocarcinoma. The CDR3 region has the DNA TGTGCCAGCAGCCGCACCCCCCAGCGGAGCTACACAGATACGCAGTATTTT. Its translation is CASSRTPQRSYTDTQYF.